The text below deals with one T cell receptor (beta chain). Its antigen is undetermined. This record belongs to a study of T cell responses to AZD1222 COVID-19 vaccine. Broader study findings: The peak T cell response came first, and repertoires were sampled only after it. Vaccine-related CD4 TCRs covered spike, predominating at 160-218 and 743-854.

Assay used: immunoSEQ multiplex PCR; TCRdb lists only in-frame clones, some missing. The repertoire holds roughly 120,000 clones, with about nine tenths as singletons. Looked up from germline, CDR1 is SGHTA and CDR2 is FQGNSA. V shed 5 bases and J shed 4 bases, with 17 bases lying between them. This CDR3 is built from 15 residues. The sequencing used peripheral blood, collected on day 0 of AZD1222 vaccination. The chain couples TRBV7-2 to TRBJ1-1; D possibly corresponds to TRBD1 (5 bases). The source is an adult in good health. CDR3 bases: TGTGCCAGCAGCGGGACCCCAGGTTTGGGCACTGAAGCTTTCTTT. Translated: CASSGTPGLGTEAFF.